This T cell receptor beta chain was documented in a study of cytomegalovirus exposure and HLA in healthy donors. Primers: 60 Vbeta forward and 13 Jbeta reverse. The table came from immunoSEQ multiplex PCR; TCRdb's copy has only in-frame clones and leaves some out. The repertoire includes fewer than 95,000 clones, 85% of them detected once, and 7.4% sits in the top ten. CDR1 is GTSNPN, CDR2 SVGIG, per germline (reference sequence). Trimming took off 1 base at V and 5 bases at J, with 11 bases between the two ends. The CDR3 spans 13 residues. The sequenced material came from PBMCs. The TCR was taken from a man aged 35 to 55 in good health and CMV-seropositive. This chain joins TRBV30 and TRBJ1-1; D may be TRBD1 (5 bases). CDR3 sequence reads: CAWSEGLGTEAFF. CDR3 coding DNA: TGTGCCTGGAGTGAGGGGCTGGGGACTGAAGCTTTCTTT. Drawing the rest from reference TRBV30 and TRBJ1-1, the complete variable domain is SQTIHQWPATLVQPVGSPLSLECTVEGTSNPNLYWYRQAAGRGLQLLFYSVGIGQISSEVPQNLSASRPQDRQFILSSKKLLLSDSGFYLCAWSEGLGTEAFFGQGTRLTVV.